The 20 T cell receptor beta chains given below trace back to one sample, sequenced in a study of blood T cell repertoires in COVID-19. This table comes from immunoSEQ multiplex PCR, and its TCRdb copy is limited to in-frame clones, with some not included. The table lists 140,000 to 150,000 clones, roughly 80% of them singletons. Sequencing was performed on peripheral blood. The receptor set was obtained from a man aged 45 to 65 with active or convalescent COVID-19.

This clone was picked up many times. This sequence joins TRBV27 and TRBJ1-1; 10 bases are shared with TRBD1. The J segment lost 4 bases and the V segment lost 5 bases, leaving 4 bases of the junction unmatched. The length of the CDR3 is 14 residues. Per the germline V gene, CDR1 is MNHEY and CDR2 is SMNVEV (reference sequence). The CDR3 here is CASSRQGAVTEAFF. The CDR3 DNA reads as TGTGCCAGCAGTCGACAGGGGGCGGTCACTGAAGCTTTCTTT.

V and J are TRBV7-3 and TRBJ1-2; D perhaps matches TRBD1 (6 bases). Germline loops: CDR1 SGHTA, CDR2 FQGTGA. The CDR3 loop spans 13 amino acids. V was cut by 5 bases and J by 4 bases, with 11 bases left in between. CDR3 region: CASSRDKSYGYTF. CDR3 DNA sequence: TGTGCCAGCAGCAGGGACAAATCCTATGGCTACACCTTC.

The chain uses TRBV7-3 and TRBJ2-3; TRBD2 matches at 7 bases. The CDR3 contains 16 residues. V lost 3 bases to trimming and J lost 4 bases; unmatched junction nucleotides: 10. The V gene's germline CDR1 is SGHTA and CDR2 FQGTGA. The CDR3 loop reads CASSFRAGVDADTQYF. The CDR3 bases are TGTGCCAGCAGCTTTCGGGCGGGAGTCGACGCAGATACGCAGTATTTT.

The V and J genes are TRBV2 and TRBJ2-3; a possible D gene is TRBD2 (6 bases). This CDR3 is built from 16 residues. Germline CDR1 reads SNHLY; CDR2 reads FYNNEI. Trimming took off 5 bases at V and 0 bases at J, with 15 bases between the two ends. CDR3 residues: CASSLTSSASTDTQYF. The CDR3, as DNA: TGTGCCAGCAGTTTGACCTCTAGCGCTAGCACAGATACGCAGTATTTT.

The rearrangement uses TRBV30 and TRBJ2-4; 8 bases agree with TRBD1. The CDR3 runs to 14 residues. The V and J ends lost 0 bases and 9 bases, in that order; junction bases with no gene match: 7. Per the germline V gene, CDR1 is GTSNPN and CDR2 is SVGIG (reference sequence). CDR3 nucleotides: TGTGCCTGGAGTGTAAACAGGGGGGAAGGCATTCAGTACTTC. Encoded protein: CAWSVNRGEGIQYF.

The rearrangement joins TRBV6-5 to TRBJ2-7; 8 bases map to TRBD1. The junction had 3 bases not matched to a gene; V was cut back by 1 base and J by 4 bases. Germline CDR1 reads MNHEY; CDR2 reads SVGAGI. This CDR3 comprises 14 residues. CDR3 bases: TGTGCCAGCAGTTACTTACAGGGGGGTTACGAGCAGTACTTC. Encoded protein: CASSYLQGGYEQYF.

The chain joins TRBV5-4 to TRBJ1-4, with a weak D call TRBD1 (5 bases). V shed 0 bases and J shed 8 bases, with 11 bases lying between them. The CDR3 spans 14 residues. Per the germline V gene, CDR1 is SGHNT and CDR2 is YYREEE (reference sequence). Written as DNA, the CDR3 is TGTGCCAGCAGCTTGGGGGGGGTAACGGAAAAACTGTTTTTT. Amino acids: CASSLGGVTEKLFF. Full variable domain (outside the CDR3, taken from reference TRBV5-4 and TRBJ1-4): ETGVTQSPTHLIKTRGQQVTLRCSSQSGHNTVSWYQQALGQGPQFIFQYYREEENGRGNFPPRFSGLQFPNYSSELNVNALELDDSALYLCASSLGGVTEKLFFGSGTQLSVL.

This clone was counted a single time. This rearrangement joins TRBV9 to TRBJ2-3; a weak D match, TRBD2 (7 bases). CDR3 length: 19 amino acids. Germline CDR1 and CDR2: SGDLS and YYNGEE. The V end was cut by 4 bases, the J end by 0 bases, with 24 bases between. The CDR3 bases are TGTGCCAGCAGCCCGAGGGGGGGGAGGCGGCCATATAGCACAGATACGCAGTATTTT. Translation: CASSPRGGRRPYSTDTQYF.

The chain joins TRBV13 to TRBJ2-7; the match to TRBD2 covers 13 bases. Germline CDR1 and CDR2: PRHDT and FYEKMQ (reference sequence). V shed 4 bases, J shed 2 bases, and the junction held 5 bases outside the gene matches. The CDR3 length is 16 residues. As DNA, the CDR3 is TGTGCCAGCAGCTCACTAGCGGGAGGGCACCCCTACGAGCAGTACTTC. Translating it yields CASSSLAGGHPYEQYF.

This clone was detected a few times. This rearrangement joins TRBV11-2 to TRBJ1-1; D is possibly TRBD1 (6 bases). Trimming removed 4 bases from V and 11 bases from J, with 14 bases in between. Germline lookup yields CDR1 SGHAT and CDR2 FQNNGV. The CDR3 has 12 amino acids. The CDR3 region is CASSSAGRGAFF. As DNA, the CDR3 is TGTGCCAGCAGCTCCGCCGGGAGGGGGGCTTTCTTT.

This chain connects TRBV6-6 to TRBJ2-1; possible D gene TRBD1, 5 bases. With 2 bases removed from V and 3 bases from J, the gap between germline ends came to 8 bases. This CDR3 contains 14 residues. CDR1 is MNHNY, CDR2 SVGAGI, per germline (reference sequence). CDR3: CASSYRGDYNEQFF. The CDR3 DNA reads as TGTGCCAGCAGTTACAGGGGCGACTACAATGAGCAGTTCTTC.

The V and J genes are TRBV28 and TRBJ1-5; perhaps TRBD1 as D (6 bases). The CDR3 extends over 15 amino acids. V was cut by 1 base and J by 6 bases, with 13 bases left in between. Per the germline V gene, CDR1 is MDHEN and CDR2 is SYDVKM. CDR3 in amino acids: CASSLFRGGFQPQHF. The CDR3 bases are TGTGCCAGCAGTTTATTTAGAGGGGGTTTTCAGCCCCAGCATTTT.

This chain links TRBV27 with TRBJ2-7; TRBD2 agrees at 7 bases. The CDR3 has 14 amino acids. The V gene end was trimmed by 2 bases and the J gene end by 4 bases; junction bases not matched to a gene: 5. CDR1 MNHEY and CDR2 SMNVEV come from the germline V gene (reference sequence). CDR3 protein: CASSLGGSQYEQYF. The CDR3 DNA reads TGTGCCAGCAGTTTAGGCGGGAGTCAGTACGAGCAGTACTTC.

In this sample, this clone turned up a few times. The rearrangement joins TRBV21-1 to TRBJ1-1; no check of the table's D call, TRBD1, against the DNA was made. TRBV21-1 corresponds to a pseudogene. CDR3 length: 15 residues. The CDR3 reads CASSKGTGLNTEAFF. In DNA, the CDR3 is TGTGCCAGCAGCAAAGGGACAGGCCTAAACACTGAAGCTTTCTTT.

V and J are TRBV28 and TRBJ2-7; 7 nucleotides agree with TRBD1. Germline CDR1 and CDR2: MDHEN and SYDVKM. Losses at the gene ends were 6 bases for V and 6 bases for J; bases not matched to a gene: 11. CDR3 length equals 14 residues. The DNA for the CDR3 is TGTGCCAGCAGCTTCCCCACAGGGGCTAGCGAGCAGTACTTC. This encodes CASSFPTGASEQYF.

The chain recombines TRBV5-4 with TRBJ2-3; D gene unclear. The CDR3 is 13 residues long. Between the trimmed V and J ends, which lost 4 bases and 4 bases, there was a span of 10 bases. Germline lookup yields CDR1 SGHNT and CDR2 YYREEE (reference sequence). This CDR3 reads CASSQPVPDTQYF. CDR3 in DNA: TGTGCCAGCAGCCAACCGGTCCCAGATACGCAGTATTTT.

Many counts were recorded for this clone. The CDR3 region is CASSQGQGALKETQYF. CDR3 sequence (DNA): TGTGCCAGCAGTCAAGGACAGGGGGCTCTTAAGGAGACCCAGTACTTC. The J gene is TRBJ2-5, the V gene TRBV6-1; 11 bases align to TRBD1. Germline assignment: CDR1 MNHNS and CDR2 SASEGT. Losses at the gene ends were 5 bases for V and 5 bases for J; bases not matched to a gene: 10. The CDR3 totals 16 residues.

The gene calls are TRBV6-1 and TRBJ2-2, with 7 bases identical to TRBD1. The CDR3 is made up of 15 amino acids. Germline CDR1 is MNHNS and CDR2 is SASEGT. The junction had 0 bases not matched to a gene; V was cut back by 1 base and J by 1 base. The CDR3 loop is CASSEGTGNTGELFF. CDR3 bases: TGTGCCAGCAGTGAAGGGACAGGGAACACCGGGGAGCTGTTTTTT.

The gene calls are TRBV5-1 and TRBJ2-1, with 12 bases aligning to TRBD2. Per germline, CDR1 SGHRS and CDR2 YFSETQ. V was pared by 4 bases and J by 0 bases, with 11 bases of the junction left unmatched. The CDR3 covers 19 residues. The DNA of the CDR3 is TGCGCCAGCAGCGTCTTGGGGCTAGCGGGAGGGAGCTCCTACAATGAGCAGTTCTTC. Translated: CASSVLGLAGGSSYNEQFF.

This rearrangement joins TRBV5-1 to TRBJ1-1, with D perhaps matching TRBD1 (5 bases). V was pared by 2 bases and J by 1 base, with 12 bases between. This CDR3 has 15 residues. Germline V gene data show CDR1 as SGHRS and CDR2 as YFSETQ. The CDR3 nucleotides read TGCGCCAGCAGCTTATACCTCGGGGGGAACACTGAAGCTTTCTTT. Translating gives CASSLYLGGNTEAFF.